This T cell receptor (beta chain) came from a study of PD-L1 blockade in urothelial cancer. Across the whole study: A median approximately 150,000 T cells were found in blood samples.

TCRdb's copy holds only in-frame clones and misses some; the assay was immunoSEQ multiplex PCR. The sample contains tens of thousands of clones, 86% of which appear only once. The CDR3 is 16 residues long. V gave up 1 base and J gave up 1 base; unmatched junction bases: 5. Germline V gives CDR1 SGHNT, CDR2 YENEEA. The time point here: peripheral blood 6 weeks after treatment start. This TCR came from a man in his fifties or sixties with urothelial cancer. This rearrangement joins TRBV11-3 to TRBJ2-3, with TRBD2 matching 7 bases. The starting material was PBMCs, obtained around atezolizumab (anti-PD-L1) treatment. The CDR3 loop is CASSLGGGLGTDTQYF. The CDR3 region has the DNA TGTGCCAGCAGCTTAGGGGGGGGGTTGGGCACAGATACGCAGTATTTT.